This record concerns one T cell receptor beta chain sequence. No antigen is known for it. No qualities accompany the bases; no much larger clone lies one base away. Donors were healthy HIV-negative adults with no recently reported acute infections or vaccinations. Every donor was a Caucasian adult residing in Nashville, Tennessee, USA. In the unsorted samples, 87 million or so PBMCs were counted, and genomic DNA was extracted using the QIAamp DNA Blood Mini kit. Blood was collected by leukapheresis, and PBMCs were isolated by Ficoll-Histopaque density gradient centrifugation and then cryopreserved in liquid nitrogen vapor phase. Using the deep immunoSEQ assay, multiplex PCR amplified TCR CDR3 regions from genomic DNA. For each cell subset, the extracted genomic DNA was distributed evenly across all wells of several immunoSEQ 96-well plates, and each plate served as one replicate. For unsorted PBMC, 300 to 350 ng genomic DNA, equal to tens of thousands of T cell genomes, was loaded into each replicate PCR. Ten immunoSEQ deep assay plates were used to sequence the unsorted PBMC genomic DNA. The purified libraries were quantified using a Qubit 3.0 fluorometer, sized with a Bioanalyzer 2100, and then quantified again using the KAPA Library Quantification kit. Every immunoSEQ 96-well plate was sequenced on a separate single-read 150-cycle Illumina NextSeq 550 flow cell. The published analysis was carried out like this. Because the immunoSEQ output included only junctional sequences and no quality scores, the filtering could not be the same as the filtering used for full-length reads. To assign V/J genes and CDR3, sequences were annotated against IMGT germline references using PyIR, a Python wrapper for IgBLAST v1.9. Reads were filtered out if the reads had weak V/J assignments (E-value above 1e-6), no CDR3, stop codons, out-of-frame junctions, or ambiguous translated residues. V3J clonotypes were defined as sequences sharing an identical inferred V gene, J gene, and CDR3 amino acid sequence. To compute the percentage overlap between repertoires, the number of shared unique clonotypes was divided by the size of the smaller repertoire. RTK rarefaction, the Chao1 estimator, and Recon v2.1 estimates of unobserved clonotypes were used to assess repertoire richness. This is the immuneACCESS table as TCRdb keeps it, with only in-frame sequences that have V and J called. A part of the clones is gone; compared with another copy, unresolved V genes explain less than half, and the rest is unexplained. D and trimming come from the DNA, and the V and J calls and clone size come from that table. This sample has fewer than 600,000 clones in its table, and 79% of those were observed once. The top ten clones comprise under 15% of the sample.

These data belong to a study of shared clonotypes between healthy human individuals (dated by TCRdb to 2019 to 2021). About the study as a whole: The cohort included three men and a couple of women between 18 and 49 years of age. Leukapheresis yielded between about 0.94 and 8.9 billion PBMCs per donor. To increase sequencing depth and limit assay-specific biases, different laboratories used diverse techniques to prepare libraries and sequence TCR repertoires. To estimate repertoire size and how much clonotypes are shared between individuals, the study performed deep sequencing of blood TCR repertoires from roughly five healthy adults. Study-wide findings and limitations: Because the study included a small number of donors, the genetic and exposure-history diversity represented was limited. Only blood was sampled, and tissue TCR repertoires likely differ from those in blood. Based on pairwise subsampling, the degree of clonotype sharing among donors was expected to be affected by sequencing depth.

The sample was PBMCs. The clonotype comes from a woman aged 40 to 50 in good health. Some clones in this sample may be carry-over from other donors' samples.

The bases read TGCGCCAGCACTCCGATTCCCGGGACTAGCTACACCGGGGAGCTGTTTTTT. Translated, this is CASTPIPGTSYTGELFF. Here the chain combines TRBV5-1 and TRBJ2-2; TRBD2 lines up with 9 middle nucleotides. The CDR3, cysteine through phenylalanine, is 17 amino acids long. Just the 51-base CDR3 DNA is kept, in frame starting at base 1. The germline V gene yields SGHRS for CDR1 and YFSETQ for CDR2. Germline trimming: 6 bases from V, 3 bases from J; junction bases outside gene matches: 12.